Below, 28 T cell receptor beta chains from the same sample are listed, as sequenced in a study of blood T cells in healthy people across ages. With a J-beta primer mix and a sample-barcoded 5' primer, a second PCR ran about 7 to 12 cycles. TCRdb used MiXCR to reprocess the 5' RACE reads, holding one entry per CDR3 protein. The repertoire consists of about 1.6 million distinct CDR3 sequences, with 30% to 35% occurring once and the leading ten covering approximately 10%. Material: blood. These receptors all come from a woman aged 25 to 39 in good health.

This chain connects TRBV14 to TRBJ2-5; 7 bases align to TRBD2. Germline-derived CDR1 and CDR2 are SGHDN and FVKESK. CDR3 length: 14 amino acids. V gave up 4 bases and J gave up 5 bases; unmatched junction bases: 7. The CDR3 loop is CASSPIGLGETQYF. In DNA, the CDR3 is TGTGCCAGCAGCCCTATCGGACTAGGGGAGACCCAGTACTTC.

This clonotype came up many times. The rearrangement uses TRBV28 and TRBJ2-6; D possibly corresponds to TRBD2 (5 bases). From germline, CDR1 is MDHEN and CDR2 SYDVKM. The CDR3 length is 14 residues. The germline V and J ends were trimmed by 6 bases and 0 bases, with 6 bases remaining between them. The CDR3 reads CASRLDSGANVLTF. CDR3 sequence (DNA): TGTGCCAGCAGACTAGACTCTGGGGCCAACGTCCTGACTTTC.

The V and J genes are TRBV25-1 and TRBJ1-4; D unclear. CDR1 is MGHDK and CDR2 is SYGVNS in the germline V gene. V gave up 3 bases and J gave up 5 bases, with 4 bases separating them. The CDR3 is made up of 12 amino acids. CDR3 in DNA: TGTGCCAGCAGTGAGGGGAATGAAAAACTGTTTTTT. Translation: CASSEGNEKLFF.

This chain uses TRBV6-4 with TRBJ2-4, with 11 bases identical to TRBD2. The assigned J gene may be wrong: the sequence end matches TRBJ2-7 better. Germline V gene data show CDR1 as MRHNA and CDR2 as SNTAGT. The CDR3 extends over 16 amino acids. CDR3 DNA: TGTGCCAGCAGTGCGCCGGGACTAGCGGAACCCTACGAGCAGTACTTC. This encodes CASSAPGLAEPYEQYF.

The rearrangement uses TRBV3-1 and TRBJ2-7; D unresolved. Deletions cut 1 base from V and 5 bases from J, with 12 bases between. Germline V gives CDR1 LGHDT, CDR2 YNNKEL (reference sequence). The CDR3 runs to 14 residues. CDR3 in amino acids: CASSQARVTNEQYF. The CDR3 DNA reads TGTGCCAGCAGCCAAGCTAGGGTTACGAACGAGCAGTACTTC.

This clonotype was picked up a small number of times. The chain has TRBV29-1 and TRBJ1-2; possibly TRBD1 for D (5 bases). The CDR3 length is 14 residues. From germline, CDR1 is SQVTM and CDR2 ANQGSEA. Trimming took 6 bases from V and 0 from J, leaving 14 bases between them. The DNA for the CDR3 is TGCAGCGTCGTCCGGGACGCCTCTAACTATGGCTACACCTTC. This sequence encodes CSVVRDASNYGYTF.

This clonotype showed up just a few times. The rearrangement uses TRBV6-2 or TRBV6-3 and TRBJ2-4; TRBD2 matches 10 bases. The CDR3 has 16 amino acids. CDR1 is MNHEY and CDR2 is SVGEGT in the germline V gene. Trimming at V came to 2 bases and at J to 0 bases, leaving 1 base not matched to a gene. The CDR3 is CASSYRTSGAKNIQYF. CDR3 DNA sequence: TGTGCCAGCAGTTACCGGACTAGCGGAGCCAAAAACATTCAGTACTTC.

This sequence joins TRBV20-1 and TRBJ2-1, with 8 nucleotides matching TRBD1. Germline CDR1 reads DFQATT; CDR2 reads SNEGSKA (reference sequence). V lost 5 bases and J lost 4; bases outside the gene matches: 13. The CDR3 covers 16 residues. The CDR3 protein is CSAPPHRGQGYNEQFF. The CDR3 DNA sequence: TGCAGTGCTCCCCCCCACAGAGGACAGGGTTACAATGAGCAGTTCTTC.

This clonotype was counted between two and nine times. The rearrangement links TRBV5-1 to TRBJ2-1; the D is unclear. The germline CDR1 and CDR2 sequences are SGHRS and YFSETQ. Deletions cut 4 bases from V and 4 bases from J, with 12 bases between. The CDR3 consists of 14 residues. The CDR3 coding sequence is TGCGCCAGCAGCCTGGACGCGGCGTACAATGAGCAGTTCTTC. This codes for CASSLDAAYNEQFF.

The rearrangement uses TRBV23-1 and TRBJ2-5; D ambiguous. TRBV23-1 is identified as an open reading frame with a role that is uncertain. Trimming removed 7 bases from V and 4 bases from J, with 4 bases in between. The CDR3 totals 10 residues. The CDR3: CASTLETQYF. As DNA, the CDR3 is TGCGCCAGCACCCTAGAGACCCAGTACTTC.

This rearrangement joins TRBV7-9 to TRBJ2-4, with no clear D. Germline loops: CDR1 SEHNR, CDR2 FQNEAQ (reference sequence). CDR3 size: 14 residues. V was pared by 5 bases and J by 6 bases, with 14 bases between. In DNA form, the CDR3 reads TGTGCCAGCAGCCCTGTGGGGATGGGAAACATTCAGTACTTC. This codes for CASSPVGMGNIQYF.

This clonotype has more than one count but fewer than ten. This chain links TRBV30 with TRBJ2-7; either TRBD1 or TRBD2 may fit D (5 bases each). CDR3 length: 14 residues. In germline, CDR1 is GTSNPN, CDR2 SVGIG (reference sequence). V lost 3 bases and J lost 0, with 12 bases in between. The CDR3 region is CAWRGTGSSYEQYF. CDR3 in DNA: TGTGCCTGGAGGGGGACGGGGAGCTCCTACGAGCAGTACTTC.

This clonotype came up a few times. The chain carries TRBV20-1 and TRBJ2-5; 7 positions match TRBD2. Losses at the gene ends were 0 bases for V and 0 bases for J; bases not matched to a gene: 7. CDR3 length equals 16 residues. Germline V gene data show CDR1 as DFQATT and CDR2 as SNEGSKA (reference sequence). The CDR3 DNA reads as TGCAGTGCTAGAGATCCACTAGCGAGTTACCAAGAGACCCAGTACTTC. Translating gives CSARDPLASYQETQYF.

This chain joins TRBV20-1 and TRBJ2-7; possibly TRBD1 for D (5 bases). The CDR3 is made up of 13 amino acids. V was clipped by 1 base and J by 7 bases, with 14 bases between them. In germline, CDR1 is DFQATT, CDR2 SNEGSKA (reference sequence). CDR3 sequence (DNA): TGCAGTGCTAGAGTTTACGGACAAGGGGAGCAGTACTTC. It is translated as CSARVYGQGEQYF.

The J gene is TRBJ2-3, the V gene TRBV11-2; D possibly matches TRBD1 or TRBD2 (5 bases each). Germline loops: CDR1 SGHAT, CDR2 FQNNGV. The CDR3 consists of 19 residues. Trimming took off 5 bases at V and 4 bases at J, with 28 bases between the two ends. DNA for the CDR3: TGTGCCAGCAGCCCGGGGCGTCTCCTAACGGGCCAACTATCAGATACGCAGTATTTT. This gives the protein CASSPGRLLTGQLSDTQYF.

For this clonotype: An end of the junction differs from the germline gene, which may be a read error. The chain links TRBV7-2 to TRBJ1-5; no clear D. The CDR3 has 17 residues. The V gene's germline CDR1 is SGHTA and CDR2 FQGNSA. CDR3 region: CASSLVPPGYSNQPQHF. CDR3 coding DNA: TGTGCCAGCAGTTTAGTCCCCCCAGGTTATAGCAATCAGCCCCAGCATTTT.

There are a few counts of this clonotype. A read error may explain this, as a much larger clone is one base away. The chain uses TRBV27 and TRBJ2-6, with a possible D match to TRBD1 (5 bases). CDR1 is MNHEY, CDR2 SMNVEV, per germline (reference sequence). The length of the CDR3 is 13 residues. CDR3 sequence (DNA): TGTGCCAGCAGCTTAGCTGGGGCCAACGTCCGGACTTTC. Protein sequence: CASSLAGANVRTF. Drawing the rest from reference TRBV27 and TRBJ2-6, the complete variable domain is EAQVTQNPRYLITVTGKKLTVTCSQNMNHEYMSWYRQDPGLGLRQIYYSMNVEVTDKGDVPEGYKVSRKEKRNFPLILESPSPNQTSLYFCASSLAGANVRTFGAGSRLTVL.

This clonotype showed up just a few times. In DNA, the CDR3 is TGTGCCAGCAGCTTAAGTTCGGCGGGAGTGACTCCCGAGCAGTACTTC. This translates into CASSLSSAGVTPEQYF. This sequence joins TRBV7-9 and TRBJ2-7, with 7 bases lining up with TRBD2. This CDR3 is built from 16 residues. V lost 2 bases, J lost 6 bases, and 13 bases stayed unmatched. Germline CDR1 and CDR2: SEHNR and FQNEAQ (reference sequence). Using reference TRBV7-9 and TRBJ2-7 for the parts outside the CDR3, the full variable domain is DTGVSQNPRHKITKRGQNVTFRCDPISEHNRLYWYRQTLGQGPEFLTYFQNEAQLEKSRLLSDRFSAERPKGSFSTLEIQRTEQGDSAMYLCASSLSSAGVTPEQYFGPGTRLTVT.

The chain couples TRBV27 to TRBJ2-3; unclear D gene. Per the germline V gene, CDR1 is MNHEY and CDR2 is SMNVEV (reference sequence). CDR3 length: 12 residues. Deletions cut 6 bases from V and 6 bases from J, with 10 bases between. This CDR3 reads CASRSERDTQYF. The CDR3 DNA sequence: TGTGCCAGCAGAAGCGAACGGGATACGCAGTATTTT.

The CDR3 region is CASSLVGPRLQETQYF. CDR3 DNA sequence: TGTGCCAGCAGTTTAGTAGGCCCCCGCCTCCAAGAGACCCAGTACTTC. The V gene is TRBV12-3 or TRBV12-4, the J gene TRBJ2-5, with unresolved D. V was pared by 1 base and J by 1 base, with 13 bases between. The CDR3 is 16 residues long.

With regard to this clonotype: This may come from a read error, since a much larger clone is one base off. The V gene is TRBV4-1, the J gene TRBJ2-5; D uncertain. Trimming cost V 3 bases and J 3 bases, with 11 bases left between them. The CDR3 has 14 residues. Germline V CDR1 and CDR2: MGHRA, YSYEKL. CDR3 bases: TGCGCCAGCAGCCATGATGGTACGGAAGAGACCCAGTACTTC. Translated: CASSHDGTEETQYF.

The chain combines TRBV6-6 with TRBJ2-5, with 8 bases aligning to TRBD1. The better agreement between TRBJ2-7 and the DNA end casts doubt on the J call. CDR1 and CDR2 (germline): MNHNY, SVGAGI (reference sequence). This CDR3 contains 16 residues. The CDR3 sequence: CASSYSNRQGSHEQYF. In nucleotides, the CDR3 is TGTGCCAGCAGTTACTCGAATCGACAGGGGTCCCACGAGCAGTACTTC.

The gene calls are TRBV20-1 and TRBJ2-1; D possibly corresponds to TRBD1 (5 bases). Germline V gives CDR1 DFQATT, CDR2 SNEGSKA (reference sequence). With 1 base removed from V and 7 bases from J, the gap between germline ends came to 11 bases. This CDR3 has 13 residues. The CDR3 DNA reads as TGCAGTGCTAGAGGTCGCAGGGTAAATGAGCAGTTCTTC. Translating it yields CSARGRRVNEQFF.

This clonotype was observed at least ten times. V and J are TRBV4-1 and TRBJ2-7; 8 bases fit TRBD1. Germline V gene lookup returns CDR1 MGHRA and CDR2 YSYEKL. This CDR3 comprises 15 residues. After removal of 2 bases from V and 3 bases from J, the junction contained 6 bases not matched to a gene. The DNA for the CDR3 is TGCGCCAGCAGCCAATTGACAGGGGTTCGCTACGAGCAGTACTTC. Its protein is CASSQLTGVRYEQYF.

V usage is TRBV28 and J usage is TRBJ2-7, with a weak D call TRBD1 (5 bases). The CDR3 runs 13 residues. V lost 5 bases and J 5 bases, leaving 13 bases between the germline ends. Germline CDR1 MDHEN, CDR2 SYDVKM. In DNA, the CDR3 is TGTGCCAGCAGTACCGACCAGGGCCACGAGCAGTACTTC. It specifies CASSTDQGHEQYF. Supplemented by reference TRBV28 and TRBJ2-7, the full variable domain reads DVKVTQSSRYLVKRTGEKVFLECVQDMDHENMFWYRQDPGLGLRLIYFSYDVKMKEKGDIPEGYSVSREKKERFSLILESASTNQTSMYLCASSTDQGHEQYFGPGTRLTVT.

Notes on this clonotype: Being one base from a much bigger clone, this may be a read error. The chain combines TRBV9 with TRBJ2-1; D not certain. Germline CDR1 is SGDLS and CDR2 is YYNGEE. This CDR3 has 12 amino acids. CDR3 nucleotide sequence: TGTGCCAGCAGCGCCCTCTACAATGGGCAGTTCTTC. It translates to CASSALYNGQFF.

This clonotype has a count of ten or more. The chain has TRBV13 and TRBJ2-5; 7 nucleotides match TRBD2. Germline values: CDR1 PRHDT, CDR2 FYEKMQ (reference sequence). V gave up 5 bases and J gave up 4 bases; unmatched junction bases: 13. CDR3 length: 16 residues. CDR3 in amino acids: CASSNIGLEGLETQYF. CDR3 coding DNA: TGTGCCAGCAGCAATATAGGACTAGAGGGCCTAGAGACCCAGTACTTC.

The CDR3 spells CAIQSSSEASYNEQYF. CDR3 in DNA: TGTGCCATCCAGAGTTCGAGCGAGGCGTCCTACAATGAGCAGTACTTC. The rearrangement joins TRBV10-3 to TRBJ2-5; D is undetermined. The germline V and J ends were trimmed by 8 bases and 11 bases, with 30 bases remaining between them. The CDR3 has 16 amino acids. In germline, CDR1 is ENHRY, CDR2 SYGVKD.